A single sample is the source of the 6 T cell receptor beta chains below, sequenced in a study of cytomegalovirus exposure and HLA in healthy donors. With 60 Vbeta and 13 Jbeta primers, the PCR was carried out. Sequenced by immunoSEQ multiplex PCR; TCRdb stores in-frame clones only, minus some. The table has fewer than 200,000 clones, 73% seen once; the top ten hold roughly 5.4%. The specimen was PBMCs. The receptors were sampled from a woman in her late teens or twenties in good health and CMV-seropositive.

The chain combines TRBV1 with TRBJ2-3; the table calls TRBD2, which could not be checked here. TRBV1 is a pseudogene segment. This CDR3 region has 18 residues. In DNA form, the CDR3 reads TGCACCAGCAGGCGAGGTCTAATGACTAGCGGGGCCACAGATACGCAGTATTTT. Amino acids: CTSRRGLMTSGATDTQYF.

This rearrangement joins TRBV5-1 to TRBJ2-1; possibly TRBD2 for D (5 bases). This CDR3 is 15 amino acids long. Trimming removed 0 bases at V and 6 bases at J, with 13 bases between. Germline CDR1 and CDR2: SGHRS and YFSETQ. This CDR3 reads CASSLASGGTNEQFF. As DNA, the CDR3 is TGCGCCAGCAGCTTGGCCAGCGGAGGAACCAATGAGCAGTTCTTC. The full variable domain, completed using reference TRBV5-1 and TRBJ2-1, is KAGVTQTPRYLIKTRGQQVTLSCSPISGHRSVSWYQQTPGQGLQFLFEYFSETQRNKGNFPGRFSGRQFSNSRSEMNVSTLELGDSALYLCASSLASGGTNEQFFGPGTRLTVL.

Turning to this clone: Other DNA sequences of this sample code for an identical CDR3. The CDR3 protein is CASSLAGGTDTQYF. The CDR3 DNA is TGTGCCAGCAGCTTAGCCGGGGGCACAGATACGCAGTATTTT. The chain links TRBV7-6 to TRBJ2-3; possible D gene TRBD2, 5 bases. The CDR3 consists of 14 residues. The ends were cut back, 0 bases at V and 1 base at J, with 5 bases in the middle. Germline V gene sequence: CDR1 SGHVS, CDR2 FNYEAQ.

V is TRBV7-9 and J is TRBJ2-7; 8 nucleotides match TRBD1. The germline V gene encodes CDR1 SEHNR and CDR2 FQNEAQ (reference sequence). Trimming at V came to 5 bases and at J to 3 bases, leaving 3 bases not matched to a gene. This CDR3 is built from 13 residues. The CDR3 DNA sequence: TGTGCCAGCAGCCAAGGGACAGGCTACGAGCAGTACTTC. This codes for CASSQGTGYEQYF.

This clone was recorded once. The chain recombines TRBV7-8 with TRBJ1-5; weak D call: TRBD1 (6 bases). Germline loops: CDR1 SGHVS, CDR2 FQNEAQ. This CDR3 spans 16 amino acids. V dropped 5 bases and J dropped 0 bases, with 14 bases sitting between them. The CDR3 protein is CASSDAGTYSNQPQHF. The CDR3, as DNA: TGTGCCAGCAGCGACGCCGGGACATATAGCAATCAGCCCCAGCATTTT.

The chain has TRBV27 and TRBJ1-5; tentatively, D is TRBD1 (6 bases). V lost 0 bases and J lost 6, with 12 bases in between. The CDR3 loop spans 15 amino acids. Germline V gene sequence: CDR1 MNHEY, CDR2 SMNVEV (reference sequence). The CDR3 here is CASSLSSIQGQPQHF. The CDR3 nucleotides are TGTGCCAGCAGTTTATCTTCCATACAGGGTCAGCCCCAGCATTTT.